Presented here are 24 T cell receptor beta chains from one specimen sequenced in a study of T cell responses to AZD1222 COVID-19 vaccine. Profiling relied on immunoSEQ multiplex PCR, and the TCRdb table lists in-frame clones only, not all of them. The table has under 250,000 clones, 85% to 95% seen once. This material consisted of peripheral blood, taken on day 0 of MenACWY control vaccination. The receptors stem from an adult in good health.

The table lists this clone with a few counts. The chain is built from TRBV28 and TRBJ1-4; the D is unclear. The germline V gene has CDR1 MDHEN and CDR2 SYDVKM. CDR3 size: 17 residues. V was pared by 1 base and J by 0 bases, with 12 bases between. DNA for the CDR3: TGTGCCAGCAGTTTATTGAGAGGCAAAGCAACTAATGAAAAACTGTTTTTT. Protein: CASSLLRGKATNEKLFF.

This rearrangement joins TRBV7-2 to TRBJ1-2, with D tentatively TRBD1 (6 bases). This CDR3 is built from 16 residues. CDR1 SGHTA and CDR2 FQGNSA come from the germline V gene. V was pared by 4 bases and J by 2 bases, with 17 bases between. CDR3 nucleotide sequence: TGTGCCAGCAGCTCCATGGGTACAGGGCAAAACTATGGCTACACCTTC. This translates into CASSSMGTGQNYGYTF.

The rearrangement uses TRBV18 and TRBJ1-2, with a possible D match to TRBD1 (6 bases). V dropped 3 bases and J dropped 4 bases, with 12 bases sitting between them. The germline gives CDR1 KGHSH, CDR2 LQKENI. The CDR3 covers 14 residues. The CDR3, as DNA: TGTGCCAGCTCACCCGAGGGGGTAGGCTATGGCTACACCTTC. It translates to CASSPEGVGYGYTF.

J is TRBJ1-2 and V is TRBV29-1, with TRBD1 identical over 8 bases. The CDR3 spans 15 residues. The V segment lost 3 bases and the J segment 5 bases; nucleotides outside the gene matches: 11. Germline CDR1 and CDR2: SQVTM and ANQGSEA. DNA for the CDR3: TGCAGCGTTGAGGGGTCAGGGGGCGTTAGATATGGCTACACCTTC. Protein: CSVEGSGGVRYGYTF.

V and J are TRBV4-1 and TRBJ1-4; D might be TRBD1 (6 bases). Trimming stripped 1 base from V and 10 bases from J, with 19 bases between. Germline values: CDR1 MGHRA, CDR2 YSYEKL. This CDR3 comprises 16 residues. The CDR3 loop reads CASSQGEATGRGKLFF. CDR3 DNA: TGCGCCAGCAGCCAAGGGGAGGCCACAGGGCGAGGAAAACTGTTTTTT.

The rearrangement joins TRBV5-4 to TRBJ1-2; D is unclear. The V and J ends lost 2 bases and 6 bases respectively, with 11 bases between them. The germline V gene has CDR1 SGHNT and CDR2 YYREEE (reference sequence). CDR3 length equals 13 residues. The CDR3 reads CASSLPNPDGYTF. The CDR3 DNA follows: TGTGCCAGCAGCTTACCCAATCCAGATGGCTACACCTTC.

V and J are TRBV9 and TRBJ2-1; D gene ambiguous. V was clipped by 4 bases and J by 4 bases, with 9 bases between them. The CDR3 has 13 amino acids. CDR1 SGDLS and CDR2 YYNGEE come from the germline V gene. CDR3 in amino acids: CASSPGSYNEQFF. The DNA for the CDR3 is TGTGCCAGCAGCCCTGGATCATACAATGAGCAGTTCTTC.

The genes are TRBV6-2 or TRBV6-3 and TRBJ1-2; D uncertain. The CDR3 sequence is 15 residues long. From germline, CDR1 is MNHEY and CDR2 SVGEGT. V was trimmed by 0 bases and J by 3 bases, leaving 11 bases between them. The CDR3 bases are TGTGCCAGCAGTTACTCGGGAAGGCGAGACTATGGCTACACCTTC. Translation: CASSYSGRRDYGYTF.

This clone was seen only once. The gene calls are TRBV29-1 and TRBJ2-5; D is perhaps TRBD1 (6 bases). The CDR3 is 12 residues long. Germline V CDR1 and CDR2: SQVTM, ANQGSEA. The germline V and J ends were trimmed by 6 bases and 3 bases, with 11 bases remaining between them. CDR3 nucleotide sequence: TGCAGCGTCCTTCCAGGGGAAGAGACCCAGTACTTC. Its protein is CSVLPGEETQYF. The variable domain in full, completed from reference TRBV29-1 and TRBJ2-5, reads SAVISQKPSRDICQRGTSLTIQCQVDSQVTMMFWYRQQPGQSLTLIATANQGSEATYESGFVIDKFPISRPNLTFSTLTVSNMSPEDSSIYLCSVLPGEETQYFGPGTRLLVL.

The genes are TRBV4-1 and TRBJ2-3, with TRBD2 matching over 8 bases. Germline V gene sequence: CDR1 MGHRA, CDR2 YSYEKL. With 5 bases clipped from V and 5 bases from J, the junction kept 9 bases outside the gene matches. CDR3 size: 15 residues. As DNA, the CDR3 is TGCGCCAGCAGCTCACCGGGACGGGAGGGAGATACGCAGTATTTT. Translating gives CASSSPGREGDTQYF.

This chain joins TRBV5-1 and TRBJ1-4; D not certain. Germline CDR1 SGHRS, CDR2 YFSETQ. The CDR3 extends over 15 amino acids. The V end was cut by 2 bases, the J end by 5 bases, with 13 bases between. CDR3 amino acids: CASSLWGEANEKLFF. In DNA, the CDR3 is TGCGCCAGCAGCTTATGGGGTGAAGCCAATGAAAAACTGTTTTTT. The full variable domain, with the rest looked up from reference TRBV5-1 and TRBJ1-4, is KAGVTQTPRYLIKTRGQQVTLSCSPISGHRSVSWYQQTPGQGLQFLFEYFSETQRNKGNFPGRFSGRQFSNSRSEMNVSTLELGDSALYLCASSLWGEANEKLFFGSGTQLSVL.

The chain recombines TRBV6-5 with TRBJ1-2, with TRBD1 identical over 9 bases. Germline V gene data show CDR1 as MNHEY and CDR2 as SVGAGI. The CDR3 spans 14 residues. V gave up 4 bases and J gave up 3 bases; unmatched junction bases: 3. CDR3 sequence (DNA): TGTGCCAGCAGTTCCGGGACAGGGTACTATGGCTACACCTTC. This translates into CASSSGTGYYGYTF.

The V gene is TRBV7-8, the J gene TRBJ1-5; 10 positions agree with TRBD1. CDR1 is SGHVS, CDR2 FQNEAQ, per germline. With V trimmed by 3 bases and J by 5 bases, 1 base remained unmatched. The CDR3 is 14 residues long. CDR3 sequence (DNA): TGTGCCAGCAGCTTCGACAGGGGGCATCAGCCCCAGCATTTT. This translates into CASSFDRGHQPQHF.

The chain links TRBV4-3 to TRBJ1-2; D remains ambiguous. The CDR3 has 15 amino acids. Germline CDR1 is LGHNA and CDR2 is YSLEER. Trimming shortened V by 4 bases and J by 1 base, and 13 bases separated the two germline ends. CDR3 bases: TGCGCCAGCAGCCCCACAGATCGGGGTAACTATGGCTACACCTTC. Translated: CASSPTDRGNYGYTF.

V and J are TRBV29-1 and TRBJ2-3; TRBD2 aligns across 9 bases. In germline, CDR1 is SQVTM, CDR2 ANQGSEA. The CDR3 spans 15 residues. V dropped 6 bases and J dropped 0; count of bases not matched to a gene: 7. This CDR3 is CSVGPLAGSTDTQYF. Written as DNA, the CDR3 is TGCAGCGTGGGGCCCCTAGCGGGAAGCACAGATACGCAGTATTTT.

The chain uses TRBV6-1 and TRBJ2-7; D not certain. Trimming stripped 5 bases from V and 4 bases from J, with 9 bases between. CDR3 length: 12 amino acids. In germline, CDR1 is MNHNS, CDR2 SASEGT. The DNA of the CDR3 is TGTGCCAGCAGTCCGGACGGGTACGAGCAGTACTTC. Protein product: CASSPDGYEQYF.

The rearrangement links TRBV6-1 to TRBJ2-3, with 8 bases that match TRBD2. With 3 bases clipped from V and 6 bases from J, the junction kept 8 bases outside the gene matches. The CDR3 totals 15 residues. Germline CDR1 reads MNHNS; CDR2 reads SASEGT. The CDR3 DNA sequence: TGTGCCAGCAGTGATGTGGCGGGGGGTGGGGATACGCAGTATTTT. It specifies CASSDVAGGGDTQYF.

V and J are TRBV28 and TRBJ1-2; D remains ambiguous. V lost 3 bases and J 4 bases, leaving 9 bases between the germline ends. The CDR3 has 13 residues. The germline CDR1 and CDR2 sequences are MDHEN and SYDVKM. CDR3 sequence reads: CASSFLDSYGYTF. CDR3 coding DNA: TGTGCCAGCAGTTTTCTGGACTCCTATGGCTACACCTTC.

CDR3 sequence reads: CASSSQVQGPTEAFF. CDR3 coding DNA: TGTGCCAGCAGCTCCCAAGTACAGGGACCCACTGAAGCTTTCTTT. This rearrangement joins TRBV7-2 to TRBJ1-1, with a possible D match to TRBD1 (6 bases). The CDR3 has 15 residues. The V end was cut by 4 bases, the J end by 4 bases, with 16 bases between. Per germline, CDR1 SGHTA and CDR2 FQGNSA.

This clone showed up just once. V gene TRBV2 combines with J gene TRBJ2-2, with 11 nucleotides matching TRBD1. J lost 6 bases, V lost 7 bases, and 10 bases had no gene match. Looked up from germline, CDR1 is SNHLY and CDR2 is FYNNEI. The CDR3 consists of 16 residues. This chain's CDR3 is CASTTPGTGGPGELFF. As DNA, the CDR3 is TGTGCCAGCACCACCCCCGGGACAGGGGGTCCCGGGGAGCTGTTTTTT.

This clone was seen only once. This chain joins TRBV18 and TRBJ1-2; 7 bases line up with TRBD1. This CDR3 region has 16 residues. V was pared by 4 bases and J by 8 bases, with 16 bases of the junction left unmatched. Per the germline V gene, CDR1 is KGHSH and CDR2 is LQKENI. The DNA of the CDR3 is TGTGCCAGCTCACTATCCCCCCCAGGGGGGGATTGGGGCTACACCTTC. This translates into CASSLSPPGGDWGYTF. Full variable domain (remainder filled in from reference TRBV18 and TRBJ1-2): NAGVMQNPRHLVRRRGQEARLRCSPMKGHSHVYWYRQLPEEGLKFMVYLQKENIIDESGMPKERFSAEFPKEGPSILRIQQVVRGDSAAYFCASSLSPPGGDWGYTFGSGTRLTVV.

This chain connects TRBV7-2 to TRBJ1-6; D remains unclear. The germline V gene has CDR1 SGHTA and CDR2 FQGNSA. The CDR3 loop spans 11 amino acids. V was shortened by 1 base and J by 9 bases, with 1 base between the two germline ends. CDR3 DNA sequence: TGTGCCAGCAGCTTAGGTTCACCCCTCCACTTT. Translated, it gives CASSLGSPLHF.

The CDR3 protein is CASSLSRDANEKLFF. The DNA of the CDR3 is TGTGCCAGCAGTTTAAGCAGGGATGCTAATGAAAAACTGTTTTTT. V is TRBV27 and J is TRBJ1-4; TRBD1 might be the D (5 bases). Germline CDR1 reads MNHEY; CDR2 reads SMNVEV (reference sequence). The CDR3 runs 15 residues. Trimming took off 2 bases at V and 3 bases at J, with 10 bases between the two ends.

The chain combines TRBV7-2 with TRBJ2-1; TRBD2 aligns across 9 bases. J lost 9 bases, V lost 5 bases, and 8 bases had no gene match. The CDR3 extends over 14 amino acids. CDR1 and CDR2 (germline): SGHTA, FQGNSA. CDR3 bases: TGTGCCAGCAGCCCTAGCGGGGCCTGGGGTGAGCAGTTCTTC. It is translated as CASSPSGAWGEQFF.